The 19 T cell receptor beta chains in this list originate from one sample, sequenced in a study of beta chain features in type 1 diabetes. Since all of the isolated RNA was reverse transcribed, expressed TCRB transcripts were what got sequenced. Measured with immunoSEQ multiplex PCR; TCRdb has only the in-frame clones, and not every one. The table records about 350,000 clones, roughly a fifth of them present only once. Input material: naive CD4+ T cells from blood. The receptors derive from a woman under 30 in good health.

This clone has more than one count but fewer than ten. The chain carries TRBV2 and TRBJ1-5, with D hard to call. Germline V gene data show CDR1 as SNHLY and CDR2 as FYNNEI. CDR3 length: 13 amino acids. V was clipped by 6 bases and J by 6 bases, with 12 bases between them. The DNA of the CDR3 is TGTGCCAGCAGGGGCCCCACTGGTCAGCCCCAGCATTTT. Residues: CASRGPTGQPQHF. Using reference TRBV2 and TRBJ1-5 for the parts outside the CDR3, the full variable domain is EPEVTQTPSHQVTQMGQEVILRCVPISNHLYFYWYRQILGQKVEFLVSFYNNEISEKSEIFDDQFSVERPDGSNFTLKIRSTKLEDSAMYFCASRGPTGQPQHFGDGTRLSIL.

Only a few counts were recorded for this clone. The chain carries TRBV7-2 and TRBJ1-2; D is perhaps TRBD1 (5 bases). V was clipped by 8 bases and J by 1 base, with 11 bases between them. This CDR3 is 13 amino acids long. Looked up from germline, CDR1 is SGHTA and CDR2 is FQGNSA. This chain's CDR3 is CASRTGGNYGYTF. The CDR3 DNA follows: TGTGCCAGCCGAACGGGGGGTAACTATGGCTACACCTTC.

The chain is built from TRBV4-1 and TRBJ2-4, with no clear D. CDR1 is MGHRA and CDR2 is YSYEKL in the germline V gene. The CDR3 consists of 17 residues. The V and J ends lost 1 base and 4 bases respectively, with 17 bases between them. This chain's CDR3 is CASSQGVAMSSKNIQYF. The CDR3 DNA reads as TGCGCCAGCAGCCAAGGGGTAGCCATGTCATCAAAAAACATTCAGTACTTC.

With regard to this clone: Other DNA sequences in the sample encode the same CDR3. The J gene is TRBJ1-2, the V gene TRBV5-4; weak D call: TRBD1 (5 bases). Between the trimmed V and J ends, which lost 1 base and 2 bases, there was a span of 9 bases. CDR1 and CDR2 from the germline V gene are SGHNT and YYREEE (reference sequence). CDR3 length: 14 amino acids. This CDR3 reads CASSLRQGNYGYTF. The CDR3 DNA reads TGTGCCAGCAGCTTGCGGCAGGGCAACTATGGCTACACCTTC. The full variable domain, completed using reference TRBV5-4 and TRBJ1-2, is ETGVTQSPTHLIKTRGQQVTLRCSSQSGHNTVSWYQQALGQGPQFIFQYYREEENGRGNFPPRFSGLQFPNYSSELNVNALELDDSALYLCASSLRQGNYGYTFGSGTRLTVV.

The J gene is TRBJ2-3, the V gene TRBV30, with TRBD2 matching 7 bases. The CDR3 contains 13 residues. Germline V lookup: CDR1 GTSNPN, CDR2 SVGIG (reference sequence). Trimming at V came to 3 bases and at J to 5 bases, leaving 5 bases not matched to a gene. This chain's CDR3 is CAWRGAGIDTQYF. CDR3 sequence (DNA): TGTGCCTGGAGGGGAGCGGGAATAGATACGCAGTATTTT. Using reference TRBV30 and TRBJ2-3 for the parts outside the CDR3, the full variable domain is SQTIHQWPATLVQPVGSPLSLECTVEGTSNPNLYWYRQAAGRGLQLLFYSVGIGQISSEVPQNLSASRPQDRQFILSSKKLLLSDSGFYLCAWRGAGIDTQYFGPGTRLTVL.

This clone was seen once. This chain connects TRBV10-2 to TRBJ2-7; 12 nucleotides agree with TRBD2. The V and J ends lost 6 bases and 7 bases, in that order; junction bases with no gene match: 13. The CDR3 runs 16 residues. Per the germline V gene, CDR1 is WSHSY and CDR2 is SAAADI. CDR3 nucleotides: TGCGCCAGCAGAGATAGGACTAGCGGGAAAGGGACAGAGCAGTACTTC. Translating gives CASRDRTSGKGTEQYF.

This chain uses TRBV14 with TRBJ2-1; perhaps TRBD2 as D (6 bases). V dropped 0 bases and J dropped 6 bases, with 9 bases sitting between them. The CDR3 length is 14 residues. The germline V gene encodes CDR1 SGHDN and CDR2 FVKESK. CDR3 nucleotides: TGTGCCAGCAGCCAAGACTGGACTACCAATGAGCAGTTCTTC. Protein product: CASSQDWTTNEQFF.

This clone appeared a few times. The V and J genes are TRBV25-1 and TRBJ2-1, with 12 bases identical to TRBD2. This CDR3 comprises 14 residues. With 3 bases clipped from V and 6 bases from J, the junction kept 0 bases outside the gene matches. Germline assignment: CDR1 MGHDK and CDR2 SYGVNS. CDR3 in amino acids: CASSETSGSNEQFF. The CDR3 bases are TGTGCCAGCAGTGAGACTAGCGGGAGCAATGAGCAGTTCTTC.

Written as DNA, the CDR3 is TGTGCCAGCAGCCAGACAGGAATCAATTCACCCCTCCACTTT. Translating gives CASSQTGINSPLHF. V usage is TRBV7-9 and J usage is TRBJ1-6; the D gene is possibly TRBD1 (6 bases). The CDR3 is made up of 14 amino acids. The V end lost 5 bases, the J end lost 7 bases, and 12 bases lay between the germline ends. Germline loops: CDR1 SEHNR, CDR2 FQNEAQ (reference sequence).

The rearrangement links TRBV7-2 to TRBJ1-6, with TRBD1 identical over 11 bases. The V and J ends lost 4 bases and 14 bases, in that order; junction bases with no gene match: 7. The CDR3 contains 14 residues. Germline CDR1 reads SGHTA; CDR2 reads FQGNSA. This CDR3 reads CASSSGTGGLSLHF. The CDR3 DNA reads as TGTGCCAGCAGCTCCGGGACAGGGGGTTTATCCCTCCACTTT. The whole variable domain, remainder taken from reference TRBV7-2 and TRBJ1-6, is GAGVSQSPSNKVTEKGKDVELRCDPISGHTALYWYRQSLGQGLEFLIYFQGNSAPDKSGLPSDRFSAERTGGSVSTLTIQRTQQEDSAVYLCASSSGTGGLSLHFGNGTRLTVT.

This clone was seen more than once but under ten times. V is TRBV7-9 and J is TRBJ2-7; possible D gene TRBD2, 6 bases. This CDR3 is built from 16 residues. The germline CDR1 and CDR2 sequences are SEHNR and FQNEAQ (reference sequence). The germline V and J ends were trimmed by 4 bases and 2 bases, with 18 bases remaining between them. The CDR3 region has the DNA TGTGCCAGCAGCTCCACCGGGACTCAGAGGACCTACGAGCAGTACTTC. Its protein product is CASSSTGTQRTYEQYF.

This clone occurred a few times. The chain joins TRBV7-9 to TRBJ2-7, with D maybe TRBD2 (6 bases). The germline V gene encodes CDR1 SEHNR and CDR2 FQNEAQ (reference sequence). The CDR3 totals 16 residues. Trimming cost V 5 bases and J 7 bases, with 24 bases left between them. The CDR3 DNA reads as TGTGCCAGCAGCCCCACTCCGGGACTGGGGACGTGGGAGCAGTACTTC. Its translation: CASSPTPGLGTWEQYF.

This chain uses TRBV7-2 with TRBJ1-3; weak D call: TRBD1 (6 bases). V gave up 4 bases and J gave up 0 bases, with 10 bases separating them. The CDR3 is 15 amino acids. Germline CDR1 and CDR2: SGHTA and FQGNSA. CDR3 region: CASSSDRRSGNTIYF. The CDR3 DNA follows: TGTGCCAGCAGCTCCGACAGGCGCTCTGGAAACACCATATATTTT.

This rearrangement joins TRBV9 to TRBJ2-3; TRBD2 matches at 12 bases. The CDR3 extends over 17 amino acids. The germline V gene encodes CDR1 SGDLS and CDR2 YYNGEE. V shed 2 bases, J shed 1 base, and the junction held 5 bases outside the gene matches. CDR3 sequence (DNA): TGTGCCAGCAGCGTGTCGTGGACTAGCGGGGGCACAGATACGCAGTATTTT. This codes for CASSVSWTSGGTDTQYF.

CDR3 in amino acids: CASSLAGTGIEAFF. The CDR3 DNA reads as TGCGCCAGCAGCTTAGCCGGGACAGGAATTGAAGCTTTCTTT. The V gene is TRBV5-1, the J gene TRBJ1-1, with 8 bases fitting TRBD1. The trim removed 2 bases at V and 7 bases at J, leaving 7 bases unmatched. This CDR3 has 14 amino acids. Germline loops: CDR1 SGHRS, CDR2 YFSETQ.

This clone was found a few times. The chain links TRBV20-1 to TRBJ2-3; D unclear. Per the germline V gene, CDR1 is DFQATT and CDR2 is SNEGSKA (reference sequence). V dropped 5 bases and J dropped 4 bases, with 7 bases sitting between them. CDR3 length: 11 amino acids. CDR3 coding DNA: TGCAGTGCTTCGAACTCAGATACGCAGTATTTT. It is translated as CSASNSDTQYF.

This clone was counted only a few times. The chain links TRBV29-1 to TRBJ1-2, with TRBD1 identical over 7 bases. Germline CDR1 is SQVTM and CDR2 is ANQGSEA. CDR3 size: 15 residues. J gave up 0 bases and V 4 bases, and 8 bases lay outside the gene matches. The CDR3 loop is CSVGYRGLTNYGYTF. The DNA for the CDR3 is TGCAGCGTTGGCTACAGGGGCCTTACTAACTATGGCTACACCTTC.

This clone has more than one count but fewer than ten. This chain connects TRBV19 to TRBJ1-2, with D hard to call. Trimming left V 2 bases short and J 2 bases short, with 6 bases between. CDR1 is LNHDA, CDR2 SQIVND, per germline (reference sequence). CDR3 size: 13 residues. The CDR3 sequence is CASSIRRNYGYTF. The CDR3 bases are TGTGCCAGTAGTATACGCAGGAACTATGGCTACACCTTC.

V is TRBV30 and J is TRBJ2-3, with D possibly being TRBD1 (5 bases). The CDR3 runs to 14 residues. V lost 2 bases to trimming and J lost 4 bases, with 13 bases between them. Germline V gene sequence: CDR1 GTSNPN, CDR2 SVGIG (reference sequence). The CDR3 loop reads CAWSSGAGADTQYF. The CDR3 DNA sequence: TGTGCCTGGAGTTCTGGGGCTGGAGCAGATACGCAGTATTTT.